The clone carrying this T cell receptor beta chain has a handful of counts. The table came from immunoSEQ multiplex PCR; TCRdb's copy has only in-frame clones and leaves some out. The profile shows some 70,000 clones, more than 60% of them singletons. The V end was cut by 0 bases, the J end by 8 bases, with 16 bases between. Germline CDR1 reads LGHNA; CDR2 reads YSLEER. The CDR3 spans 15 residues. This record belongs to a study of cytotoxic CD8 clonotypes in ibrutinib-treated CLL. The sequence was obtained from a human donor with chronic lymphocytic leukemia. V and J are TRBV4-3 and TRBJ1-2; no clear D. The sample in question was PBMCs, obtained after 12 months of ibrutinib treatment. CDR3 DNA sequence: TGCGCCAGCAGCCAAGATCCCCTTAGGGCTGGCGGCTACACCTTC. Its protein product is CASSQDPLRAGGYTF.